This T cell receptor beta chain was recovered during a study of OX40 agonist ivuxolimab in advanced cancers. Generated by immunoSEQ multiplex PCR, the TCRdb table keeps only in-frame clones and is missing some. Among more than 75,000 clones, approximately 85% were seen once, and the ten largest hold 0.2% to 0.25%. This receptor was identified in an adult with an advanced solid tumor such as melanoma, head and neck, liver or kidney cancer. The sample consisted of CD4+ or CD8+ T cells sorted from blood, taken in a trial of the OX40 agonist ivuxolimab.

The CDR3, as DNA: TGTGCCAGCACTGCGGGGGCCTCCTACAATGAGCAGTTCTTC. Translation: CASTAGASYNEQFF. The V and J genes are TRBV2 and TRBJ2-1; perhaps TRBD2 as D (7 bases). CDR1 SNHLY and CDR2 FYNNEI come from the germline V gene. The CDR3 has 14 amino acids. The V gene lost 7 bases and the J gene lost 0 bases, with 10 bases spanning the gap.